The 26 T cell receptor beta chains listed next were all sequenced from one sample in a study of identical twins. TCRdb itself ran the 5' RACE reads through MiXCR, one entry per CDR3 protein. The sample lists 550,000 to 700,000 distinct CDR3 sequences, less than 25% seen once, with around 4.4% in the top ten. Another study also made use of these data, one on T cells expressing NK-cell markers.

The specimen was PBMCs. These receptors originate from a woman aged 18-35 years in good health.

This clonotype occurred many times. V usage is TRBV12-5 and J usage is TRBJ2-1; 7 nucleotides align to TRBD1. The germline gives CDR1 LGHNT, CDR2 FRNRAP. The CDR3 is 15 residues long. V gave up 5 bases and J gave up 2 bases; unmatched junction bases: 6. This CDR3 reads CASGADRVTYNEQFF. The CDR3 region has the DNA TGTGCTAGTGGTGCTGACAGGGTCACCTACAATGAGCAGTTCTTC.

This chain uses TRBV7-9 with TRBJ2-1, with no clear D. Germline V gene data show CDR1 as SEHNR and CDR2 as FQNEAQ (reference sequence). There are 14 residues in the CDR3. V dropped 1 base and J dropped 9 bases, with 13 bases sitting between them. CDR3 in amino acids: CASSLGVKSVEQFF. CDR3 bases: TGTGCCAGCAGCTTAGGGGTTAAGTCAGTTGAGCAGTTCTTC.

At least ten counts were recorded for this clonotype. V usage is TRBV7-6 and J usage is TRBJ1-1; TRBD1 aligns across 7 bases. Germline V gives CDR1 SGHVS, CDR2 FNYEAQ. This CDR3 is built from 17 residues. Trimming at V came to 1 base and at J to 1 base, leaving 9 bases not matched to a gene. The CDR3 nucleotides read TGTGCCAGCAGCTTAGATAGACAGGGCCCAACGAACACTGAAGCTTTCTTT. It codes for CASSLDRQGPTNTEAFF.

The chain employs TRBV5-1 and TRBJ2-1, with TRBD2 matching over 7 bases. After removal of 6 bases from V and 3 bases from J, the junction contained 6 bases not matched to a gene. Per the germline V gene, CDR1 is SGHRS and CDR2 is YFSETQ. There are 14 residues in the CDR3. For the CDR3, the DNA is TGCGCCAGCAAACTACGGGGGGACTACAATGAGCAGTTCTTC. The encoded protein is CASKLRGDYNEQFF.

This clonotype has just one count. J is TRBJ2-7 and V is TRBV7-8; no definite D call. Germline V gives CDR1 SGHVS, CDR2 FQNEAQ. The CDR3 runs to 16 residues. V was clipped by 3 bases and J by 6 bases, with 21 bases between them. The CDR3 region has the DNA TGTGCCAGCAGCTTTGTTAACCGTGGGGATTTTTCCGAGCAGTACTTC. Translation: CASSFVNRGDFSEQYF.

J is TRBJ1-1 and V is TRBV12-3 or TRBV12-4, with D perhaps TRBD1 (6 bases). This CDR3 has 14 residues. Deletions cut 6 bases from V and 11 bases from J, with 22 bases between. CDR3 bases: TGTGCCAGCAGCTGGGGGGCTGGCGTATGGGGTGCTTTCTTT. Translating it yields CASSWGAGVWGAFF.

The CDR3 sequence: CASSPRTGGRLAPTGEQFF. CDR3 nucleotide sequence: TGTGCCAGCAGCCCGAGGACAGGGGGTCGACTAGCGCCCACGGGTGAGCAGTTCTTC. The gene calls are TRBV21-1 and TRBJ2-1; the D segment call TRBD1 is taken from the table without a DNA check. TRBV21-1 is a recognized pseudogene. The CDR3 length is 19 residues.

The sample holds many counts of this clonotype. The chain couples TRBV5-5 to TRBJ2-7; 12 bases match TRBD2. This CDR3 contains 15 residues. Germline V gene sequence: CDR1 SGHKS, CDR2 YYEKEE (reference sequence). With 6 bases clipped from V and 3 bases from J, the junction kept 7 bases outside the gene matches. The CDR3 nucleotides are TGTGCCAGCACCTGGGGACTAGCGGGCTTCTACGAGCAGTACTTC. This translates into CASTWGLAGFYEQYF.

CDR3 sequence (DNA): TGTGCCAGCTCACCGGCTAGCGGGAGAGGGGAGACCCAGTACTTC. This encodes CASSPASGRGETQYF. The chain employs TRBV18 and TRBJ2-5, with 10 bases aligning to TRBD2. The V segment lost 3 bases and the J segment 5 bases; nucleotides outside the gene matches: 6. The CDR3 consists of 15 residues. Germline assignment: CDR1 KGHSH and CDR2 LQKENI.

In this sample, this clonotype turned up many times. The chain links TRBV20-1 to TRBJ1-2; possible D gene TRBD1, 5 bases. Looked up from germline, CDR1 is DFQATT and CDR2 is SNEGSKA (reference sequence). This CDR3 spans 13 amino acids. The V and J ends lost 1 base and 7 bases respectively, with 13 bases between them. CDR3 amino acids: CSARGPPGTGYTF. CDR3 coding DNA: TGCAGTGCTAGAGGGCCCCCAGGGACTGGCTACACCTTC.

This clonotype was observed at least ten times. CDR3 protein: CASSVESSGNTIYF. DNA of the CDR3: TGTGCCAGCAGCGTAGAGAGCTCTGGAAACACCATATATTTT. This sequence joins TRBV9 and TRBJ1-3; D remains ambiguous. There are 14 residues in the CDR3. CDR1 is SGDLS and CDR2 is YYNGEE in the germline V gene. Trimming took off 0 bases at V and 0 bases at J, with 4 bases between the two ends.

With respect to this clonotype: Given a much more abundant clone one base away, this may be a read error. Likely a read error: the CDR3 ends without its conserved phenylalanine or tryptophan. V usage is TRBV27 and J usage is TRBJ1-6; 9 bases map to TRBD1. The CDR3 sequence is 14 residues long. Germline values: CDR1 MNHEY, CDR2 SMNVEV (reference sequence). The junction had 1 base not matched to a gene; V was cut back by 2 bases and J by 8 bases. The CDR3 nucleotides are TGTGCCAGCAGTTTAAGACAGGGGGATTCACCCCTCCACGTT. This translates into CASSLRQGDSPLHV.

On this clonotype: Compared with germline, one end of the junction differs, possibly owing to a read error. The CDR3 reads CASSSSRVLGGEQFF. As DNA, the CDR3 is TGTGCTAGCAGTTCCAGTCGAGTCCTCGGGGGTGAGCAGTTCTTC. The chain recombines TRBV7-7 with TRBJ2-1, with D maybe TRBD2 (6 bases). The CDR3 extends over 15 amino acids. Germline V gene sequence: CDR1 SSHAT, CDR2 FNYEAQ (reference sequence).

This clonotype was seen ten or more times. The V call is TRBV5-1, the J call TRBJ1-2, with 8 nucleotides matching TRBD1. Germline CDR1 is SGHRS and CDR2 is YFSETQ. After removal of 0 bases from V and 6 bases from J, the junction contained 4 bases not matched to a gene. The CDR3 length is 14 residues. CDR3 protein: CASSLGSGGDGYTF. In DNA form, the CDR3 reads TGCGCCAGCAGCTTGGGGTCAGGGGGCGATGGCTACACCTTC.

This clonotype came up many times. The genes are TRBV6-1 and TRBJ2-6; maybe TRBD2 (5 bases). V dropped 7 bases and J dropped 0 bases, with 13 bases sitting between them. Germline lookup yields CDR1 MNHNS and CDR2 SASEGT. CDR3 length: 16 amino acids. CDR3: CASTRTGNSGANVLTF. The CDR3 coding sequence is TGTGCCAGCACGAGGACGGGAAACTCTGGGGCCAACGTCCTGACTTTC.

Only a few counts were recorded for this clonotype. The chain is built from TRBV19 and TRBJ2-1, with D perhaps TRBD1 (5 bases). The CDR3 extends over 13 amino acids. The V gene's germline CDR1 is LNHDA and CDR2 SQIVND (reference sequence). V lost 10 bases, J lost 2 bases, and 12 bases lay in between. CDR3: CATWGGPYNEQFF. CDR3 in DNA: TGTGCCACCTGGGGCGGACCCTACAATGAGCAGTTCTTC.

This clonotype was detected only a few times. The chain joins TRBV20-1 to TRBJ1-2, with a possible D match to TRBD1 (5 bases). CDR1 is DFQATT, CDR2 SNEGSKA, per germline (reference sequence). The CDR3 extends over 12 amino acids. Deletions cut 4 bases from V and 3 bases from J, with 9 bases between. The CDR3 nucleotides read TGCAGTGCTATTGAGGGACACTATGGCTACACCTTC. Its protein is CSAIEGHYGYTF.

V gene TRBV9 combines with J gene TRBJ2-2; 8 bases agree with TRBD2. The CDR3 totals 17 residues. CDR1 is SGDLS and CDR2 is YYNGEE in the germline V gene. V shed 0 bases and J 0 bases; nucleotides not matched to a gene: 4. The DNA of the CDR3 is TGTGCCAGCAGCGTAGGAAGCGGGGGAGCGAACACCGGGGAGCTGTTTTTT. Protein: CASSVGSGGANTGELFF. Full variable domain (missing parts from reference TRBV9 and TRBJ2-2): DSGVTQTPKHLITATGQRVTLRCSPRSGDLSVYWYQQSLDQGLQFLIQYYNGEERAKGNILERFSAQQFPDLHSELNLSSLELGDSALYFCASSVGSGGANTGELFFGEGSRLTVL.

The chain recombines TRBV29-1 with TRBJ2-3; tentative D call: TRBD2 (5 bases). Trimming pared 7 bases from V and 4 bases from J, leaving 15 bases between. Germline CDR1 and CDR2: SQVTM and ANQGSEA. The CDR3 contains 13 residues. The CDR3 nucleotides are TGCAGCGCCTTCTTACTAGGAGCAGATACGCAGTATTTT. Its translation: CSAFLLGADTQYF.

The chain links TRBV12-3 or TRBV12-4 to TRBJ2-4; TRBD1 aligns across 9 bases. J gave up 3 bases and V 6 bases, and 3 bases lay outside the gene matches. This CDR3 comprises 14 residues. CDR3 nucleotides: TGTGCCAGCAGCGGGACAGGGTACAAAAACATTCAGTACTTC. Translating it yields CASSGTGYKNIQYF.

The CDR3 DNA sequence: TGCAGTGCCCATGCGGGCGGGGAACCGGGCGAGCAGTACTTC. Amino acid sequence: CSAHAGGEPGEQYF. This chain uses TRBV20-1 with TRBJ2-7, with a weak D call TRBD2 (6 bases). The CDR3 sequence is 14 residues long. CDR1 is DFQATT and CDR2 is SNEGSKA in the germline V gene (reference sequence). Deletions cut 6 bases from V and 6 bases from J, with 21 bases between.

The CDR3 DNA is TGTGCCAGCAGGTATTCCGGGACTGGGGGCAATGAGCAGTTCTTC. It translates to CASRYSGTGGNEQFF. The chain couples TRBV12-3 or TRBV12-4 to TRBJ2-1; D might be TRBD2 (6 bases). CDR3 length: 15 residues. V lost 6 bases and J lost 6, with 18 bases in between.

This sequence joins TRBV12-3 or TRBV12-4 and TRBJ2-2; a weak D match, TRBD2 (7 bases). The V end lost 7 bases, the J end lost 6 bases, and 15 bases lay between the germline ends. The CDR3 is 14 amino acids. CDR3 sequence reads: CASTPAGAAGELFF. The CDR3 DNA reads TGTGCCAGCACCCCGGCGGGGGCCGCCGGGGAGCTGTTTTTT.

The rearrangement joins TRBV5-6 to TRBJ2-7; 8 bases are shared with TRBD1. J gave up 1 base and V 6 bases, and 12 bases lay outside the gene matches. Germline V lookup: CDR1 SGHDT, CDR2 YYEEEE. The CDR3 spans 16 residues. The CDR3 is CASILVGTGTSYEQYF. CDR3 coding DNA: TGTGCCAGCATCCTAGTGGGGACAGGAACTTCCTACGAGCAGTACTTC.

The chain recombines TRBV12-3 or TRBV12-4 with TRBJ2-3, with a possible D match to TRBD2 (7 bases). Trimming cost V 6 bases and J 7 bases, with 14 bases left between them. CDR3 length equals 13 residues. In nucleotides, the CDR3 is TGTGCCAGCAGCCGGGGGGCCCTAAATACGCAGTATTTT. It codes for CASSRGALNTQYF.

In this sample, this clonotype turned up many times. The chain carries TRBV7-2 and TRBJ2-7; 9 nucleotides align to TRBD1. Trimming at V came to 5 bases and at J to 3 bases, leaving 5 bases not matched to a gene. Germline values: CDR1 SGHTA, CDR2 FQGNSA. CDR3 length: 14 residues. CDR3 coding DNA: TGTGCCAGCAGCCGGGCGGGACAGGGCTACGAGCAGTACTTC. Amino acids: CASSRAGQGYEQYF.